This T cell receptor beta chain was profiled in a study of T cells in Graves' hyperthyroidism and ophthalmopathy. Study as a whole: At the time of initial diagnosis and before any treatment, peripheral blood was collected.

There were TCR beta CDR3 regions amplified from RNA transcripts. Using the HTBI primer set, a first-round RT-PCR was run on the TCR CDR3. Each CDR3 protein gets one entry after TCRdb re-called the multiplex PCR reads with MiXCR. The sample contains under 350,000 distinct CDR3 sequences, around 15% of which appear only once. This clonotype was counted at least ten times. Antigen specificity is unknown. Uncontrolled infection, other autoimmune disease, pregnancy or lactation led to exclusion. CDR1 and CDR2 from the germline V gene are MNHEY and SVGEGT. V lost 6 bases, J lost 2 bases, and 14 bases lay in between. This CDR3 comprises 14 residues. Broader study findings: Blood shared most expanded thyroid clonotypes above 0.001.

This chain links TRBV6-2 or TRBV6-3 with TRBJ2-7; TRBD1 might be the D (6 bases). The origin of this receptor is a woman aged 55-70 years with Graves' ophthalmopathy. What was sequenced was blood. CDR3 sequence reads: CASRARTAAYEQYF. Here the CDR3 DNA reads TGTGCCAGCAGGGCCAGGACAGCCGCCTACGAGCAGTACTTC.